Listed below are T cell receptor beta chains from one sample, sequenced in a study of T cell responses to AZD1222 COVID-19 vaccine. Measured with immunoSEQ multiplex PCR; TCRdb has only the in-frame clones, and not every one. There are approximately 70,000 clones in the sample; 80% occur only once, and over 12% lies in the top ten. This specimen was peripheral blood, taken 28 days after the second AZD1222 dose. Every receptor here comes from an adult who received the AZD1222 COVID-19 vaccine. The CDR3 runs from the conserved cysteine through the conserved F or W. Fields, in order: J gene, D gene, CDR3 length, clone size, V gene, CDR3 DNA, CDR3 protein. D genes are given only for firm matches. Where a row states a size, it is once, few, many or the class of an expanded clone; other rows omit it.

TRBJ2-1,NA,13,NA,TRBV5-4,TGTGCCAGCAGCTTGGGACTACGCGATGAGCAGTTCTTC,CASSLGLRDEQFF
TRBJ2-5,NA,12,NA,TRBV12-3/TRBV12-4,TGTGCCAGCAGGCGTAACCAAGAGACCCAGTACTTC,CASRRNQETQYF
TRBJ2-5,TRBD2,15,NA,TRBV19,TGTGCCAGTAAACTAGCGGGGGCTAAAGGGGAGACCCAGTACTTC,CASKLAGAKGETQYF
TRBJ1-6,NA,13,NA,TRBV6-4,TGTGCCAGCAGTGGGACAGTTAATTCACCCCTCCACTTT,CASSGTVNSPLHF
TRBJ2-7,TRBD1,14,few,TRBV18,TGTGCCAGCTCACGCGACAGGGGACAGGACGAGCAGTACTTC,CASSRDRGQDEQYF
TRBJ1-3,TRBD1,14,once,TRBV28,TGTGCCAGCAGTCAGACAGGGTTTGAAAACACCATATATTTT,CASSQTGFENTIYF
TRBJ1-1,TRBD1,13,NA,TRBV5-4,TGTGCCAGCAGCTTGGGAGACAGGGATTCCGCTTTCTTT,CASSLGDRDSAFF
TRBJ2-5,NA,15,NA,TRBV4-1,TGCGCCAGCGGGGGGTCGCGGGGAAGTTGGGAGACCCAGTACTTC,CASGGSRGSWETQYF
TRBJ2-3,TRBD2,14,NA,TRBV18,TGTGCCAGCTCGTCCGGGACTAGTGCAGATACGCAGTATTTT,CASSSGTSADTQYF
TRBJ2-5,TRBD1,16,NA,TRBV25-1,TGTGCCAGCAGTGAATCCATGCTGACAGGGTACGAGACCCAGTACTTC,CASSESMLTGYETQYF
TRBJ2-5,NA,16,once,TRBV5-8,TGTGCCAGCAGCCCGGGTCGGGCGGTTGGAGGGGAGACCCAGTACTTC,CASSPGRAVGGETQYF
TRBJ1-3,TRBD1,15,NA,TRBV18,TGTGCCAGCTCACCTCGACAGGGATCTAGAAACACCATATATTTT,CASSPRQGSRNTIYF
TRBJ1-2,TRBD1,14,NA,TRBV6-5,TGTGCCAGCAGACTAGGACAGGGGGTCTATGGCTACACCTTC,CASRLGQGVYGYTF
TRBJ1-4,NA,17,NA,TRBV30,TGTGCCTGGAGTTTCGAGAGAACCCTTGCAACTAATGAAAAACTGTTTTTT,CAWSFERTLATNEKLFF
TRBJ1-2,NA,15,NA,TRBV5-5,TGTGCCAGCAGCTTGGCCGGGACTGATAACTATGGCTACACCTTC,CASSLAGTDNYGYTF
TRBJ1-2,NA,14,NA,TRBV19,TGTGCCAGTACCAAAGGGGGAGGGGCCTATGGCTACACCTTC,CASTKGGGAYGYTF
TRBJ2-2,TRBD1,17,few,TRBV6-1,TGTGCCAGCAGTGGAAATTACAGGGGGTGGCACACCGGGGAGCTGTTTTTT,CASSGNYRGWHTGELFF
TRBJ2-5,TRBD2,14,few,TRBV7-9,TGTGCCAGCAGCCTAAGGACTAGCCAAGAGACCCAGTACTTC,CASSLRTSQETQYF
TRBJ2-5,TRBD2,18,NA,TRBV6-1,TGTGCCAGCAGTGATTGGCTAGCGGAGGCCCGGGTGAGAGAGACCCAGTACTTC,CASSDWLAEARVRETQYF
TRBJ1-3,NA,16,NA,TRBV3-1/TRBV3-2,TGTGCCAGCAGCCAGGGCCTGGAGGGGTCTGGAAACACCATATATTTT,CASSQGLEGSGNTIYF
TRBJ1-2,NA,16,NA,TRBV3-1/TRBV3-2,TGTGCCAGCAGCCCATCCGGGACACGGGCTGGGTATGGCTACACCTTC,CASSPSGTRAGYGYTF
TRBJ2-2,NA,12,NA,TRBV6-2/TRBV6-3,TGTGCCAGCAGTTACTCAGCACGGGAGCTGTTTTTT,CASSYSARELFF
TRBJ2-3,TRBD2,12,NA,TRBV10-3,TGTGCCATCAGGACTAGCGGGGATACGCAGTATTTT,CAIRTSGDTQYF
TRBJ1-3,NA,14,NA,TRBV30,TGTGCCTGGAGGGTGACCTATACTGGAAACACCATATATTTT,CAWRVTYTGNTIYF
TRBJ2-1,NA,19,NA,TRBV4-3,TGCGCCAGCAGCCACCGAAGGCGGGGTGTTTTAGTTCACTACAATGAGCAGTTCTTC,CASSHRRRGVLVHYNEQFF
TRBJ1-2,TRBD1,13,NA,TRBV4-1,TGCGCCAGCAGCCAAGGGACAGGGTATGGCTACACCTTC,CASSQGTGYGYTF
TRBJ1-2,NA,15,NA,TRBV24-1,TGTGCCACCAGTGATAGGCGGAAGGGAATGAGGGGCTACACCTTC,CATSDRRKGMRGYTF
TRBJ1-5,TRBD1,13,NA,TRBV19,TGTGCCAGTAGACCGGGACAGAATCAGCCCCAGCATTTT,CASRPGQNQPQHF
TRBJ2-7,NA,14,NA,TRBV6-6,TGTGCCAGCAGTTACCTTTCTGGGGGGTACGAGCAGTACTTC,CASSYLSGGYEQYF
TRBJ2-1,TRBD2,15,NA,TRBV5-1,TGCGCCAGCAGCCCTAGCGGGGGGTCCTACAATGAGCAGTTCTTC,CASSPSGGSYNEQFF
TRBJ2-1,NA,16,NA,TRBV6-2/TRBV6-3,TGTGCCAGCAGTCCACCTACAGGGTGGAGGGGCAATGAGCAGTTCTTC,CASSPPTGWRGNEQFF
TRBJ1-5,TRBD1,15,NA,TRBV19,TGTGCCAGTAGCGTACAGGGGGCCCAATATCAGCCCCAGCATTTT,CASSVQGAQYQPQHF
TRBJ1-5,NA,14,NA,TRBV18,TGTGCCAGCTCACCCGGGGCCCGCAATCAGCCCCAGCATTTT,CASSPGARNQPQHF
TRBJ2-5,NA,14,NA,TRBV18,TGTGCCAGCTCACCACCCGCAACTCAAGAGACCCAGTACTTC,CASSPPATQETQYF
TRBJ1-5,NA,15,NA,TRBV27,TGTGCCAGCAGTTTAACAGGTAGCACCGATCAGCCCCAGCATTTT,CASSLTGSTDQPQHF
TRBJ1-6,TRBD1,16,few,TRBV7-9,TGTGCCAGCAGCCCAACCAACAGGGGACTCCGGGATGACCTCCACTTT,CASSPTNRGLRDDLHF
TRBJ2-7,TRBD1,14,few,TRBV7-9,TGTGCCAGCAGGGGGACAGGGGGTTTCTACGAGCAGTACTTC,CASRGTGGFYEQYF
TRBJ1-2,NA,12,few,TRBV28,TGTGCCAGCGCTGGCAGGCGAGGCGGCTACACCTTC,CASAGRRGGYTF
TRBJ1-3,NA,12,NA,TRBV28,TGTGCCGCGGAGAGCTCTGGAAACACCATATATTTT,CAAESSGNTIYF
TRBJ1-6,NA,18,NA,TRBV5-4,TGTGCCAGCAGCTTGATCGTCTCCCGGGTCCTGAGAGGTTCACCCCTCCACTTT,CASSLIVSRVLRGSPLHF
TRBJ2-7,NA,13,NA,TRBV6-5,TGTGCCAGTCGGGGCGAAAACGGATACGAGCAGTACTTC,CASRGENGYEQYF
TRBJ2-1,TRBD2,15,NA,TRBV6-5,TGTGCCAGCACGCGGACTAGCGGTCGGCACAATGAGCAGTTCTTC,CASTRTSGRHNEQFF
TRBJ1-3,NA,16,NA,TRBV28,TGTGCCAGCAGTTTAAGGTGGGGCAGCTCTGGAAACACCATATATTTT,CASSLRWGSSGNTIYF
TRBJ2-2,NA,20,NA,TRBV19,TGTGCCAGTAGGCGGACAGCACCCTCGGGGGCGGAGCTTAACACCGGGGAGCTGTTTTTT,CASRRTAPSGAELNTGELFF
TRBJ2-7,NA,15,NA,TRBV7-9,TGTGCCAGCAGCTACCCGGGACCGTCTAGCTACGAGCAGTACTTC,CASSYPGPSSYEQYF
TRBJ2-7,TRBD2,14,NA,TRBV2,TGTGCCAGCAGTGAACCCGGACTAGTTTACGAGCAGTACTTC,CASSEPGLVYEQYF